Here is one T cell receptor beta chain with its context. This clonotype was detected only a few times. Its target antigen remains unknown. The record has no base qualities; no much larger clone is one base away. These data originate in a study of vaccination and CD4 T cells after COVID-19 (dated by TCRdb to 2022 to 2024). Context from the whole study: SARS-CoV-2 positivity had been established in the convalescent patients by nasal swab PCR, and mild disease was recorded in under ten of these patients and severe disease in one. The convalescent cohort included six males and four females, with two Hispanic individuals, seven Caucasians, two Asians and one multiracial person. Participants received two doses of either the Pfizer-BioNTech BNT162b2 vaccine (n=8) or the Moderna mRNA-1273 vaccine (n=2). Post-COVID blood samples were collected from convalescent patients a median of roughly 100 days after diagnosis, with a range of roughly 30 to 170 days. Post-vaccine blood samples were collected a median of about 66 days after the second vaccine dose, ranging from about 12 to 250 days. The cultures were stimulated with overlapping spike peptide pools from SARS-CoV-2 and from the common cold coronaviruses HCoV-NL63, HCoV-OC43 and HCoV-229E. In control cultures, a CEFX viral epitope pool was used as positive control, an HIV-1 Nef peptide pool was used as negative control, or no peptide was added. The spike-specific CD4+ TCR repertoire was compared before and after mRNA vaccination in approximately ten COVID-19 convalescent patients and a handful of infection-naive healthy vaccine recipients.

This specimen's treatment or condition label, per the study, means: roughly nine-day PBMC culture with coronavirus spike peptide pools or control peptides (ViraFEST assay). The study used the ViraFEST assay, which expanded antigen-specific T cells with peptide pools and then identified expanded clonotypes by TCR sequencing. The convalescent patients' positive SARS-CoV-2 PCR tests fell between March and December 2020, which was before the Alpha, Beta and Delta variants emerged in the United States. Roughly 2.1 million PBMCs per well were cultured in IMDM with approximately 5% human AB serum and roughly 10 IU/ml IL-2, plus 10 ug/ml peptide pools. Half of the culture medium was replaced with fresh IL-2-containing medium on days 3 and 7. After around 11 days of culture, CD4+ T cells were isolated by negative selection with the EasySep CD4+ T cell isolation kit. Ficoll-Paque Plus gradient centrifugation was used to isolate PBMCs from whole blood, and the isolated PBMCs were then either used fresh or cryopreserved at -140C. Each culture condition was generally run in triplicate wells.

Libraries were prepared through PCR. DNA from cultured CD4+ T cells was subjected to TCR sequencing with the Oncomine TCR Beta short-read assay at the Johns Hopkins FTIC core. The QIAamp micro DNA kit was used to extract genomic DNA from the cultured CD4+ T cells. Oncomine TCR Beta libraries from cultured CD4+ T cells were pooled using unique dual indexes and sequenced on an Illumina iSeq 100. On the study's bioinformatics: Non-productive sequences were removed, and CDR3s not starting with C, not ending with F or W, or shorter than 7 amino acids were discarded. The MANAFEST web application was used to identify antigen-specific clonotypes by comparing peptide-stimulated wells against reference wells and other culture wells. An FDR below 0.05, an odds ratio above 5, and a productive frequency above 0.1% in at least two of three replicate wells were required for clones to be considered positive. A clonotype counted as cross-reactive if it showed significant expansion both in the SARS-CoV-2 spike wells and in at least one common cold coronavirus spike condition. Levenshtein distances (stringdist) and unrooted phylogenetic trees (ape) in R version 3.6.1 were used to assess CDR3 homology. TCRdb trimmed the raw reads at Q25, called clones with MiXCR and kept productive beta chains. All rows with the same CDR3 protein become a single entry with the most common DNA and genes. The V and J calls reflect TCRdb's pipeline rather than the authors' work. A total of 15,000 to 20,000 distinct CDR3 sequences appear in this sample, around 60% of them only once. The ten largest clones take up 5.5% to 8.5% of the sample.

The investigation overall reported the following: An increase in the median number of SARS-CoV-2-reactive clonotypes from 21 after infection to 35 to 40 after vaccination was observed, but the change was not found to be significant. Of the vaccine-specific clones in convalescent patients, 304 of 307, or nearly all, reacted only to SARS-CoV-2 spike and did not cross-react with common cold coronaviruses. Among the post-vaccine SARS-CoV-2-reactive clones in convalescent patients, a median approximately 90% showed up only after vaccination, which suggests vaccine-specific priming. Relatively few convalescent patients were included in the study, and early timepoints after natural infection were not analyzed.

Measured from the cysteine to the phenylalanine, the CDR3 is 14 residues long. Only the CDR3 part of the read is kept: 42 bases, read in frame from the first base. Trimming removed 5 bases from V and 5 bases from J; the gene matches leave 8 bases unexplained. Based on the germline V gene, the CDR1 and CDR2 sequences are SGHTA and FQGNSA. The sequence was obtained from a human donor who had recovered from COVID-19. The sample here was CD4+ T cells from blood, cultured in vitro, taken before SARS-CoV-2 vaccination. The chain is assembled from TRBV7-2 and TRBJ2-5; TRBD1 matches 7 bases in the middle. The CDR3 loop reads CASSRQGLLETQYF. In nucleotides, the sequence is TGTGCCAGCAGCCGACAGGGATTGCTGGAGACCCAGTACTTC.